This TCR beta chain was profiled in a study of T-cell memory formation after mild COVID-19 (TCRdb year 2021). Notes on the research overall: Most TCR sequence clusters were specific to one of the two donors. Longitudinal TCRalpha and TCRbeta repertoire sequencing tracked T-cell clones expanding and contracting after mild COVID-19 in two donors. Two young, previously healthy adult volunteers, one female and one male, were included in the cohort.

Taken from cysteine to phenylalanine, the CDR3 has 16 residues. Solely the CDR3 DNA is kept, with 48 bases framed from the first base. CDR1 and CDR2 are drawn from the germline V gene: SGHRS, YFSETQ. Trimming costs V 1 base and J 9 bases, and their ends lie 20 bases apart. This clonotype has only a few counts. Its antigen specificity is not known. The input lacks base qualities; no much larger clone sits a single base away. Points the paper makes about the study in general: SARS-CoV-2 specificity of the second-wave clones peaking on day 37 was not confirmed. Clones that contracted from day 15 to 85 showed balanced CD4/CD8 phenotypes, whereas a second wave of clones that expanded from day 15 to 37 leaned towards CD4+. Some responding clones were detected in pre-infection memory, which suggested that pre-existing cross-reactive memory T cells had joined the SARS-CoV-2 response. Contracting CD4+ clones were located mainly in the CM and EM memory subsets, whereas CD8+ clones were found to be enriched in EMRA. The study covered only a couple of mild cases, and larger cohorts including severe cases with pre-infection samples were considered necessary.

PBMCs were isolated by Ficoll-Paque density gradient centrifugation. The instrument was an Illumina NovaSeq 6000. Using 5'RACE with constant-segment primers, TCRalpha and TCRbeta cDNA libraries were constructed, with sample barcodes and unique molecular identifiers added in the process. Trizol reagent was used to extract RNA from every sample. Libraries were amplified in two PCR steps, with a second sample barcode and Illumina TruSeq adapters added in the second step. The libraries were sequenced on an Illumina NovaSeq using 2 x 150 bp paired-end reads. For the original study's pipeline: Demultiplexing of reads and collapsing into UMI-guided consensus sequences were performed with migec v1.2.7. Using mixcr v2.1.11, UMI consensuses were aligned to TRA and TRB V and J templates and then assembled into clonotypes. Clonotypes were classified as expanded or contracted when called significant by both edgeR and NoisET, with noise models trained on biological replicates. For edgeR calls, a false discovery rate-adjusted p below 0.01 and a log2 fold-change threshold of 1 were applied. As an exploratory analysis of dynamics, PCA with hierarchical clustering was applied to max-normalized trajectories of the 1000 most abundant clonotypes. The CD4 or CD8 phenotype of responding clones was assigned using the separately sequenced CD4+ and CD8+ repertoires. TCRdb trimmed the raw reads at Q25, called clones with MiXCR and kept productive beta chains. Each record represents a unique CDR3 protein, reported with the most common genes and DNA among its rows. These V and J calls rely on TCRdb rather than the paper's analysis. Within this sample are 190,000 or so distinct CDR3 sequences, with roughly 30% of them counted one time only. Over 10% of the sample comes from the top ten.

This chain is built from TRBV5-1 and TRBJ2-1, and possibly TRBD1, on 6 matching bases. The sample consisted of PBMCs or a T cell subset sorted from them (not recorded which). The clonotype was recovered from an adult woman who had mild COVID-19 (a few samples of this study predate the infection). The sample titles of this study are shuffled in the database, so cell type and time point are left out; the donor was told from shared clones. The CDR3 region has the sequence CASSLFGQFEDSEQFF. The DNA sequence reads TGCGCCAGCAGCTTGTTTGGACAGTTTGAGGATAGTGAGCAGTTCTTC.